This T cell receptor beta chain was recovered during a study of blood T cell repertoires in COVID-19. In the case of this clone: This sample also contains other DNA sequences that code for the same CDR3.

Sequencing used immunoSEQ multiplex PCR; TCRdb keeps in-frame clones, though not all of them. Among 96,000 or so clones listed, more than 70% were seen once. V was cut by 0 bases and J by 9 bases, with 6 bases left in between. The germline V gene encodes CDR1 LGHDT and CDR2 YNNKEL (reference sequence). This CDR3 has 12 amino acids. Sequencing used peripheral blood. The chain is built from TRBV3-1 (or the pseudogene TRBV3-2) and TRBJ2-1; no firm D call. The sequence came from a woman of 80 years or more with acute or convalescent COVID-19. The CDR3 here is CASSQDLREQFF. The CDR3 region has the DNA TGTGCCAGCAGCCAAGATTTGCGTGAGCAGTTCTTC.